This TCR beta chain was documented in a study of blood T cell repertoires in COVID-19. The cohort comprised adults aged 18 to 89 years residing in 20 to 25 US areas. Participants' own reports of clinical history determined their cohort assignment. The study counted Cohort 3 donors as recovered given two negative PCRs, clearance, or symptom resolution. Original data processing: Reference gene primer amplification in the assay estimated nucleated cell counts. The assay was immunoSEQ multiplex PCR, and TCRdb's table has in-frame clones only and misses some. The DNA was the basis for D and trimming; V, J and clone size are from that table. The table has 300,000 to 400,000 clones, approximately 90% seen once. V shed 1 base and J shed 7 bases, with 6 bases lying between them. CDR1 is KGHDR, CDR2 SFDVKD, per germline. The CDR3 extends over 12 amino acids.

Material: PBMCs or T cells enriched from blood (not recorded which). This receptor was taken from a young woman who had recovered from COVID-19. The chain has TRBV24-1 and TRBJ1-2; D might be TRBD1 (5 bases). The chain's CDR3 is CATSDFRGGYTF. In DNA form, the CDR3 reads TGTGCCACCAGTGATTTTAGGGGTGGCTACACCTTC.